This TCR beta chain was identified in a study of persistence of HIV-infected CD4 T cells. Stimulation used around 10 ug/mL lysate from CMV-infected fibroblasts. Sorting of responding CD4+ T cells relied on upregulated CD40 ligand together with CD69. Findings and limits, study-wide: Rare CMV-responding cells carrying HIV-1 proviruses were not analyzed separately for TCR.

This was the immunoSEQ version 4 assay in survey mode. The data were produced by immunoSEQ multiplex PCR, yet TCRdb's version contains in-frame clones alone and is incomplete. Among some 21,000 clones, 75% to 80% were seen once, and the ten largest hold roughly 7%. Turning to this clone: The antigen remains unidentified.

The sequence was collected from an adult man with HIV who was CMV-seropositive. The input for sequencing was CD4+ T cells sorted from PBMCs after approximately 19-hour stimulation, taken from a patient who received antiretroviral therapy.

The DNA of the CDR3 is TGTGCCAGCAGTGACGTAAGCGGGGGGTACAATGAGCAGTTCTTC. It specifies CASSDVSGGYNEQFF. This chain connects TRBV25-1 to TRBJ2-1; 9 bases agree with TRBD2. The J segment lost 4 bases and the V segment lost 3 bases, leaving 4 bases of the junction unmatched. Germline lookup yields CDR1 MGHDK and CDR2 SYGVNS. CDR3 size: 15 residues.